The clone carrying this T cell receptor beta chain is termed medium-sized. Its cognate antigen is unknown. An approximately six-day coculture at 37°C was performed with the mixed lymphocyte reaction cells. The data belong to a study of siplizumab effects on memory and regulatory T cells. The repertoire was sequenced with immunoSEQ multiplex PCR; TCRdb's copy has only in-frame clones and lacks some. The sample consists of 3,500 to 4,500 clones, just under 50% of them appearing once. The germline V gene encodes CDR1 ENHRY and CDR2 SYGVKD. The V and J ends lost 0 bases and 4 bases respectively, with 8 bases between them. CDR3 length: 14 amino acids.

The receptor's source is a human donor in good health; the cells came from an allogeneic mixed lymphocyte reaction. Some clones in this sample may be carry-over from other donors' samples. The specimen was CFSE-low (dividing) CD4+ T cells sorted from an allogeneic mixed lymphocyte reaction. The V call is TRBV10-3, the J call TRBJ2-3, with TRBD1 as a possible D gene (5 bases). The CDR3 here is CAISESQGPDTQYF. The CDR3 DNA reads TGTGCCATCAGTGAGTCCCAGGGTCCAGATACGCAGTATTTT.